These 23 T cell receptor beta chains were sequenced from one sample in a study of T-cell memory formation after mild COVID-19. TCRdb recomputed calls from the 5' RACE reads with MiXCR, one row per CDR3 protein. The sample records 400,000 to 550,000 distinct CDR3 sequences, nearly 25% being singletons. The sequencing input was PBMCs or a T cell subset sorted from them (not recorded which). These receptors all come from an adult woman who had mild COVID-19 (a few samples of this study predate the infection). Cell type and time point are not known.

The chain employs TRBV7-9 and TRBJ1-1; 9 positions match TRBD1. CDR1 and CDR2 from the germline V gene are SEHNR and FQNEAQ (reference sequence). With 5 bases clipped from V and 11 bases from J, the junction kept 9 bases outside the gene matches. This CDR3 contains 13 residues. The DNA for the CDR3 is TGTGCCAGCAGCCTACAGGGGGCCCGGGAGGCTTTCTTT. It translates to CASSLQGAREAFF.

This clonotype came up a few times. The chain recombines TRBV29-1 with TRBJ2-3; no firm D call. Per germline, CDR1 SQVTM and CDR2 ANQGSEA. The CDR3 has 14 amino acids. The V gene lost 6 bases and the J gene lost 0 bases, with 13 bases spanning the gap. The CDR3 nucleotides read TGCAGCGTATCGCTACAGTCTAGCACAGATACGCAGTATTTT. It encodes CSVSLQSSTDTQYF.

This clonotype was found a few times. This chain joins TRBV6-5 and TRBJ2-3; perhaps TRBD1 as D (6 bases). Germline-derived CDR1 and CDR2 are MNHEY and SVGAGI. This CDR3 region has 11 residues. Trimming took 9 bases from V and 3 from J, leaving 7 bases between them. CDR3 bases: TGTGCCAGGCAGGGGACAGATACGCAGTATTTT. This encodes CARQGTDTQYF.

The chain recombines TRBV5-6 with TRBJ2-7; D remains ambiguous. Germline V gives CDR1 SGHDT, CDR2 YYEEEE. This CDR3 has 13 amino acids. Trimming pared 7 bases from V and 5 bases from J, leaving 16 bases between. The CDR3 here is CASAPTSQDEQYF. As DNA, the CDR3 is TGTGCCAGCGCGCCGACCAGTCAGGACGAGCAGTACTTC.

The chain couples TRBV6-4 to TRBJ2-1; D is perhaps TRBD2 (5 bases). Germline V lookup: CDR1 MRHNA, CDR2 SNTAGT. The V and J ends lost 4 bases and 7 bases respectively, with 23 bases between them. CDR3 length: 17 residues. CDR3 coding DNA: TGTGCCAGCAGTGCCTCACCGGGCCGTGAGCGGATAAATGAGCAGTTCTTC. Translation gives CASSASPGRERINEQFF.

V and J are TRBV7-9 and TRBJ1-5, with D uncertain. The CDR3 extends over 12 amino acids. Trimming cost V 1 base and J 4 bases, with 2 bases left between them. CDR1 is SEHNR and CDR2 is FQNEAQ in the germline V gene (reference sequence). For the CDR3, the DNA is TGTGCCAGCAGCTTAGAAAATCAGCCCCAGCATTTT. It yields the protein CASSLENQPQHF.

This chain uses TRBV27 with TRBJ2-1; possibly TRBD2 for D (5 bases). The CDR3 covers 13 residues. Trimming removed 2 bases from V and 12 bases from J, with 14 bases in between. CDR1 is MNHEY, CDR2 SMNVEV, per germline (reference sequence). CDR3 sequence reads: CASSLTVGVGQFF. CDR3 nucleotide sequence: TGTGCCAGCAGTTTAACGGTCGGGGTGGGGCAGTTCTTC.

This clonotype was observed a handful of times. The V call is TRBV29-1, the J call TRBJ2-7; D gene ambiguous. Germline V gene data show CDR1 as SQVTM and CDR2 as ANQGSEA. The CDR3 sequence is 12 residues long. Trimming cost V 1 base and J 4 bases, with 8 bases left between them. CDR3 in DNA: TGCAGCGTTGAAGTCGTGCCTTACGAGCAGTACTTC. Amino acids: CSVEVVPYEQYF.

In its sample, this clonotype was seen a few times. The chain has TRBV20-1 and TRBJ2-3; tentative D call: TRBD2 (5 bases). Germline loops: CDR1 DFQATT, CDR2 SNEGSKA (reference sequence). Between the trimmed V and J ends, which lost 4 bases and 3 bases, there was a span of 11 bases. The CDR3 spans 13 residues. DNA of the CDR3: TGCAGTGCTATAGAGGGCTATACAGATACGCAGTATTTT. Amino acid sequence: CSAIEGYTDTQYF.

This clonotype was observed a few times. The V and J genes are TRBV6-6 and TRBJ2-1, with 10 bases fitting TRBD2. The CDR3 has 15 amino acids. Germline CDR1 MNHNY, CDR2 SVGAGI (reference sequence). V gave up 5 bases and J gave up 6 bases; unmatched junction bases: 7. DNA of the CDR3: TGTGCCAGCAGTCAGCGGGAGGGGAGGGCCAATGAGCAGTTCTTC. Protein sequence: CASSQREGRANEQFF.

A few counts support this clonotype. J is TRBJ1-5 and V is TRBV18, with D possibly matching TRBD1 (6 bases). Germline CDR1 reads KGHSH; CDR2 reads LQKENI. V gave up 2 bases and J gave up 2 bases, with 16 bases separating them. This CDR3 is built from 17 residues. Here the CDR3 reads CASSPISGAGGNQPQHF. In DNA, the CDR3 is TGTGCCAGCTCACCAATTTCAGGGGCTGGTGGCAATCAGCCCCAGCATTTT.

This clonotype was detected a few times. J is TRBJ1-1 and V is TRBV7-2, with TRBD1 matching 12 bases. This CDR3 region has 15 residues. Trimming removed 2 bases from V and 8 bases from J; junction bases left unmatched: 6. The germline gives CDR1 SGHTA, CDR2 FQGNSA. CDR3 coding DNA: TGTGCCAGCAGCTTACGGGGGACAGGGGGCAGGGAAGCTTTCTTT. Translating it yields CASSLRGTGGREAFF.

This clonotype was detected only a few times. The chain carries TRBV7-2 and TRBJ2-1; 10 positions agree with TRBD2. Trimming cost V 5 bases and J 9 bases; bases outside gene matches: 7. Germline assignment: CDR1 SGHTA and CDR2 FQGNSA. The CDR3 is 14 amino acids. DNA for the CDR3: TGTGCCAGCAGCCAAACTAGCGGGAAAAGTGAGCAGTTCTTC. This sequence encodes CASSQTSGKSEQFF.

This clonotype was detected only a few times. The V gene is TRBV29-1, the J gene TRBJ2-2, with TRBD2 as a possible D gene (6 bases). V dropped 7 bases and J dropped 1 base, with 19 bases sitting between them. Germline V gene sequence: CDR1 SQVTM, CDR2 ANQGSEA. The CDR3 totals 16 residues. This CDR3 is CSAPAGLGVNTGELFF. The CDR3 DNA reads TGCAGCGCACCGGCGGGGCTAGGGGTGAACACCGGGGAGCTGTTTTTT.

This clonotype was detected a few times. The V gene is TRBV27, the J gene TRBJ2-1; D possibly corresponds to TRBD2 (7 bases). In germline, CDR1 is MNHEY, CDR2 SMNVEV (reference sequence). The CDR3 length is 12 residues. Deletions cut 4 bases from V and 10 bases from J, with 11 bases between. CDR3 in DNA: TGTGCCAGCAGTTCGCGGGGGCGCGAGCAGTTCTTC. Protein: CASSSRGREQFF.

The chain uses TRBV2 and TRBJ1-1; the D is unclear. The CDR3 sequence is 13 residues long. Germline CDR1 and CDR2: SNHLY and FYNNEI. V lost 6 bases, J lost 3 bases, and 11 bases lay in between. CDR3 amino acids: CASSVNRYTEAFF. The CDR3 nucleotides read TGTGCCAGCAGCGTAAATCGGTACACTGAAGCTTTCTTT.

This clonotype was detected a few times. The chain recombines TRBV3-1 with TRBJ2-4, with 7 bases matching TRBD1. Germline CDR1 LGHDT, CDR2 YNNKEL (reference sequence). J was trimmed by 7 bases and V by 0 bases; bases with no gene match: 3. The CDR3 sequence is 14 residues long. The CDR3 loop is CASSQEARGNIQYF. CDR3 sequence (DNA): TGTGCCAGCAGCCAAGAAGCCAGGGGGAACATTCAGTACTTC.

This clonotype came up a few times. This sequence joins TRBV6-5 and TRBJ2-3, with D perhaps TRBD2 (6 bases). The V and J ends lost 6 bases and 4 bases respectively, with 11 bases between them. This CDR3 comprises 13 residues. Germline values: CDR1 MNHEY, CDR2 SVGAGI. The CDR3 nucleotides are TGTGCCAGCAGGGACTATGGGGCAGATACGCAGTATTTT. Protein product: CASRDYGADTQYF.

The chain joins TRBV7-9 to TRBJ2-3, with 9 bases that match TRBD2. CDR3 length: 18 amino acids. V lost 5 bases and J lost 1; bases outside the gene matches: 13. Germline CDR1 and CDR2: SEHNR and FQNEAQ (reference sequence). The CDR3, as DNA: TGTGCCAGCAGCCCAAAGGGTGAGCGGGGGGCCCGCACAGATACGCAGTATTTT. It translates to CASSPKGERGARTDTQYF.

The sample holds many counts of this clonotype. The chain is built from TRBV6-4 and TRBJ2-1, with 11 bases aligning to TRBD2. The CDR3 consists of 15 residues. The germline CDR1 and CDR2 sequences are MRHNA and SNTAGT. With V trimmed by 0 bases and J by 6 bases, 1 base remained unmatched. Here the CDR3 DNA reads TGTGCCAGCAGTGACTCTAGCGGGGGGGCCAATGAGCAGTTCTTC. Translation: CASSDSSGGANEQFF.

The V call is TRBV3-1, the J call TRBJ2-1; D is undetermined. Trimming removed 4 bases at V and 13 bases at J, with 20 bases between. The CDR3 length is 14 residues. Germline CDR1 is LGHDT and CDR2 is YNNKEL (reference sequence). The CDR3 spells CASSRSAWTGHQFF. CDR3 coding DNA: TGTGCCAGCAGCCGAAGTGCTTGGACGGGTCATCAGTTCTTC.

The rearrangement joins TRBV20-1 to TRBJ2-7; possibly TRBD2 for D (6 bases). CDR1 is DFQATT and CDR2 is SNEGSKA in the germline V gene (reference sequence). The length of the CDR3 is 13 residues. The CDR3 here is CIAPAPGLYEQYF. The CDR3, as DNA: TGCATTGCCCCGGCCCCTGGACTATACGAGCAGTACTTC.

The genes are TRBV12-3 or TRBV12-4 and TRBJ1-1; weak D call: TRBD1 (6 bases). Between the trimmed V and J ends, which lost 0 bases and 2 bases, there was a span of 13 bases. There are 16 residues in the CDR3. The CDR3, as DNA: TGTGCCAGCAGTTTAGCAAACTACAGGGTCAACACTGAAGCTTTCTTT. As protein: CASSLANYRVNTEAFF.